This entry lists 22 T cell receptor beta chains sequenced from one sample in a study of cytomegalovirus exposure and HLA in healthy donors. It was with 60 Vbeta and 13 Jbeta primers that the PCR ran. Profiled with immunoSEQ multiplex PCR; TCRdb holds only in-frame clones, not every one. The sample consists of 130,000 to 150,000 clones, roughly 80% of them appearing once. The sample consisted of PBMCs. All receptors come from a man aged 40-55 years in good health and CMV-seronegative.

The V call is TRBV28, the J call TRBJ1-2, with D hard to call. The CDR3 has 12 amino acids. Trimming stripped 4 bases from V and 5 bases from J, with 8 bases between. Germline CDR1 MDHEN, CDR2 SYDVKM. CDR3: CASSSPGYGYTF. The DNA for the CDR3 is TGTGCCAGCAGTTCCCCGGGGTATGGCTACACCTTC.

The chain uses TRBV30 and TRBJ2-2, with TRBD1 matching 8 bases. V trimming: 4 bases; J trimming: 6 bases; junction bases outside the gene matches: 7. This CDR3 is built from 14 residues. Germline V CDR1 and CDR2: GTSNPN, SVGIG (reference sequence). CDR3 region: CAWIGQGSAGELFF. The DNA of the CDR3 is TGTGCCTGGATAGGACAGGGTTCCGCCGGGGAGCTGTTTTTT.

This chain joins TRBV7-8 and TRBJ2-5; 13 nucleotides agree with TRBD2. Germline V gene lookup returns CDR1 SGHVS and CDR2 FQNEAQ. After removal of 2 bases from V and 4 bases from J, the junction contained 7 bases not matched to a gene. The CDR3 totals 17 residues. CDR3 coding DNA: TGTGCCAGCAGCTTACCAGGACTAGCGGGGGAGGGAGAGACCCAGTACTTC. Protein sequence: CASSLPGLAGEGETQYF.

V and J are TRBV11-2 and TRBJ2-1, with 9 nucleotides matching TRBD2. There are 16 residues in the CDR3. Trimming at V came to 5 bases and at J to 2 bases, leaving 7 bases not matched to a gene. CDR1 SGHAT and CDR2 FQNNGV come from the germline V gene. CDR3 DNA sequence: TGTGCCAGCAGCCCCGAATTAGCGGGAGCCTACAATGAGCAGTTCTTC. Its protein is CASSPELAGAYNEQFF.

V and J are TRBV2 and TRBJ2-2; 11 positions match TRBD2. The CDR3 totals 16 residues. The germline V gene encodes CDR1 SNHLY and CDR2 FYNNEI. The junction had 3 bases not matched to a gene; V was cut back by 2 bases and J by 4 bases. The CDR3 nucleotides read TGTGCCAGCAGTGAACCTAGCGGGGGGTTCACCGGGGAGCTGTTTTTT. It codes for CASSEPSGGFTGELFF. Drawing the rest from reference TRBV2 and TRBJ2-2, the complete variable domain is EPEVTQTPSHQVTQMGQEVILRCVPISNHLYFYWYRQILGQKVEFLVSFYNNEISEKSEIFDDQFSVERPDGSNFTLKIRSTKLEDSAMYFCASSEPSGGFTGELFFGEGSRLTVL.

This clone has only one observation. The chain employs TRBV29-1 and TRBJ1-1, with TRBD1 matching 7 bases. Germline loops: CDR1 SQVTM, CDR2 ANQGSEA. CDR3 length equals 13 residues. Trimming removed 4 bases from V and 4 bases from J; junction bases left unmatched: 6. The chain's CDR3 is CSVGQGDITEAFF. CDR3 DNA sequence: TGCAGCGTTGGACAGGGTGATATCACTGAAGCTTTCTTT.

J is TRBJ2-7 and V is TRBV9; 7 bases fit TRBD2. The CDR3 is made up of 15 amino acids. The ends lost 4 bases at V and 0 bases at J; junction bases unmatched: 7. CDR1 SGDLS and CDR2 YYNGEE come from the germline V gene. CDR3 region: CASSPREGSSYEQYF. The CDR3 coding sequence is TGTGCCAGCAGCCCCAGGGAGGGGAGCTCCTACGAGCAGTACTTC.

The CDR3 loop is CASSLGRGATYEQYF. In DNA form, the CDR3 reads TGTGCCAGCAGCTTAGGGCGGGGGGCCACCTACGAGCAGTACTTC. The rearrangement uses TRBV7-2 and TRBJ2-5, with 8 bases that match TRBD2. The DNA end is more similar to TRBJ2-7, so the J call may be wrong. The CDR3 is 15 residues long. CDR1 and CDR2 from the germline V gene are SGHTA and FQGNSA.

The gene calls are TRBV20-1 and TRBJ1-2; no clear D. Per the germline V gene, CDR1 is DFQATT and CDR2 is SNEGSKA (reference sequence). The CDR3 is 11 residues long. Trimming removed 1 base from V and 4 bases from J, with 4 bases in between. As DNA, the CDR3 is TGCAGTGCTAGAGGGGCCTATGGCTACACCTTC. Residues: CSARGAYGYTF.

This clone came up a few times. The V call is TRBV2, the J call TRBJ1-4; D ambiguous. V dropped 4 bases and J dropped 9 bases, with 9 bases sitting between them. Germline V gene sequence: CDR1 SNHLY, CDR2 FYNNEI. CDR3 length equals 12 residues. CDR3 nucleotides: TGTGCCAGCAGTGTGTCAGCGCAAAAACTGTTTTTT. Translation gives CASSVSAQKLFF.

This clone has more than one count but fewer than ten. CDR3 loop: CASSEGTGAQETQYF. The CDR3 DNA follows: TGCGCCAGCAGTGAGGGGACAGGGGCCCAAGAGACCCAGTACTTC. The V call is TRBV10-1, the J call TRBJ2-5; TRBD1 matches at 10 bases. Germline V gene lookup returns CDR1 WNHNN and CDR2 SYGVQD (reference sequence). This CDR3 contains 15 residues. V lost 2 bases, J lost 1 base, and 1 base stayed unmatched.

The V and J genes are TRBV7-2 and TRBJ2-1, with TRBD2 matching over 8 bases. J was trimmed by 1 base and V by 1 base; bases with no gene match: 3. The CDR3 loop spans 16 amino acids. Germline loops: CDR1 SGHTA, CDR2 FQGNSA. This CDR3 is CASSLEAGVSYNEQFF. DNA for the CDR3: TGTGCCAGCAGCTTAGAAGCGGGGGTATCCTACAATGAGCAGTTCTTC.

The genes are TRBV4-3 and TRBJ2-5; D ambiguous. The DNA end favors TRBJ2-7, so the J call may be wrong. Germline loops: CDR1 LGHNA, CDR2 YSLEER. This CDR3 spans 14 amino acids. CDR3 sequence (DNA): TGCGCCAGCAGCCAGGGTGGGCCAATCTACGAGCAGTACTTC. Residues: CASSQGGPIYEQYF.

This clone was seen only a few times. The V call is TRBV30, the J call TRBJ1-4, with 9 positions matching TRBD1. Germline V gene sequence: CDR1 GTSNPN, CDR2 SVGIG (reference sequence). The CDR3 covers 14 residues. Trimming took 5 bases from V and 8 from J; bases not matched to a gene: 9. CDR3 sequence (DNA): TGTGCCTGGCGAACAGGGGGCGCACGGGAAAAACTGTTTTTT. Translating gives CAWRTGGAREKLFF.

The rearrangement uses TRBV2 and TRBJ2-7; 7 bases are a match to TRBD1. CDR1 and CDR2 from the germline V gene are SNHLY and FYNNEI. The CDR3 runs to 15 residues. J was trimmed by 4 bases and V by 4 bases; bases with no gene match: 10. The CDR3 DNA reads TGTGCCAGCAGTGTGGGGCCGGGACAGATTTACGAGCAGTACTTC. It codes for CASSVGPGQIYEQYF.

The chain links TRBV7-3 to TRBJ2-5; a possible D gene is TRBD1 (6 bases). This CDR3 has 15 amino acids. Trimming cost V 4 bases and J 2 bases, with 14 bases left between them. CDR1 is SGHTA, CDR2 FQGTGA, per germline. DNA for the CDR3: TGTGCCAGCAGCTCAACTCCGGGACAACAAGAGACCCAGTACTTC. It is translated as CASSSTPGQQETQYF.

The V gene is TRBV7-2, the J gene TRBJ2-3; 9 bases match TRBD1. Germline CDR1 and CDR2: SGHTA and FQGNSA. This CDR3 contains 16 residues. V lost 2 bases to trimming and J lost 5 bases; unmatched junction nucleotides: 8. CDR3 DNA sequence: TGTGCCAGCAGCTTACCCCCGGGACAGGGTGTAGATACGCAGTATTTT. Its translation is CASSLPPGQGVDTQYF.

This clone was seen more than once but under ten times. At the DNA level, this CDR3 is encoded by other sequences in the same sample as well. The V and J genes are TRBV5-4 and TRBJ2-5, with D perhaps TRBD2 (6 bases). With 0 bases removed from V and 2 bases from J, the gap between germline ends came to 11 bases. The CDR3 spans 15 residues. The germline gives CDR1 SGHNT, CDR2 YYREEE (reference sequence). The CDR3 DNA sequence: TGTGCCAGCAGCTTGGCCGGTCGGGGGCAAGAGACCCAGTACTTC. This encodes CASSLAGRGQETQYF.

The chain recombines TRBV28 with TRBJ2-5, with D unresolved. There are 13 residues in the CDR3. With 4 bases removed from V and 3 bases from J, the gap between germline ends came to 9 bases. CDR1 and CDR2 from the germline V gene are MDHEN and SYDVKM. The CDR3 protein is CASSYQNEETQYF. For the CDR3, the DNA is TGTGCCAGCAGTTATCAGAATGAAGAGACCCAGTACTTC.

The chain has TRBV5-1 and TRBJ2-1; a weak D match, TRBD2 (6 bases). Trimming pared 0 bases from V and 2 bases from J, leaving 15 bases between. Looked up from germline, CDR1 is SGHRS and CDR2 is YFSETQ. This CDR3 has 17 amino acids. This chain's CDR3 is CASSLGILRRAYNEQFF. The CDR3 bases are TGCGCCAGCAGCTTGGGGATACTCCGGAGGGCCTACAATGAGCAGTTCTTC.

The chain uses TRBV14 and TRBJ2-3; 9 bases are shared with TRBD2. With V trimmed by 4 bases and J by 0 bases, 11 bases remained unmatched. Germline CDR1 is SGHDN and CDR2 is FVKESK. CDR3 length: 18 amino acids. The DNA of the CDR3 is TGTGCCAGCAGCCTGGCGGGGGGGGCCCTGCCCAGCACAGATACGCAGTATTTT. Residues: CASSLAGGALPSTDTQYF.

The V call is TRBV14, the J call TRBJ1-2; possible D gene TRBD1, 6 bases. Germline V CDR1 and CDR2: SGHDN, FVKESK. Trimming removed 1 base from V and 6 bases from J, with 15 bases in between. The CDR3 is 15 amino acids. The CDR3 protein is CASSQGLWQGNGYTF. CDR3 sequence (DNA): TGTGCCAGCAGCCAAGGACTGTGGCAGGGGAATGGCTACACCTTC.